Below are 13 T cell receptor beta chains sequenced from a single sample in a study of T-cell reconstitution after alpha-beta-depleted transplantation in children. Library preparation (for TCRbeta) was performed with unique molecular identifiers. TCRdb reprocessed the PCR reads via MiXCR and lists one record per CDR3 protein. The repertoire includes 200,000 to 250,000 distinct CDR3 sequences, under 13% of them detected once, and under 30% sits in the top ten. Here the sequenced sample was PBMCs, taken before TCRalphabeta/CD19-depleted stem cell transplant. Source of these receptors: a child less than two years old with acute myeloid leukemia, due to receive a stem cell transplant.

In its sample, this clonotype was seen many times. V and J are TRBV6-5 and TRBJ2-3, with 14 nucleotides matching TRBD2. V shed 6 bases, J shed 4 bases, and the junction held 9 bases outside the gene matches. This CDR3 region has 17 residues. CDR1 MNHEY and CDR2 SVGAGI come from the germline V gene. This chain's CDR3 is CASRRGTSGRGSDTQYF. CDR3 nucleotide sequence: TGTGCCAGCAGGCGAGGGACTAGCGGGAGAGGGTCAGATACGCAGTATTTT.

In the case of this clonotype: This sequence may be a read error, since a much larger clone differs from it by one base. The chain couples TRBV11-2 to TRBJ2-5; TRBD2 matches at 15 bases. The CDR3 totals 16 residues. Germline CDR1 reads SGHAT; CDR2 reads FQNNGV. The CDR3 here is CGSSLPGLAGGETQYF. The CDR3 DNA reads TGTGGCAGCAGCTTACCGGGACTAGCGGGAGGAGAGACCCAGTACTTC.

This clonotype was recorded many times. The rearrangement uses TRBV30 and TRBJ2-3; possible D gene TRBD2, 5 bases. From germline, CDR1 is GTSNPN and CDR2 SVGIG (reference sequence). The V gene lost 4 bases and the J gene lost 2 bases, with 10 bases spanning the gap. CDR3 length equals 13 residues. CDR3 sequence: CAWTRRSTDTQYF. The CDR3 nucleotides read TGTGCCTGGACTAGGAGGTCCACAGATACGCAGTATTTT.

This clonotype has just a few counts. The J gene is TRBJ2-1, the V gene TRBV19; 10 bases match TRBD2. Germline V gene data show CDR1 as LNHDA and CDR2 as SQIVND (reference sequence). The CDR3 contains 15 residues. V trimming: 5 bases; J trimming: 9 bases; junction bases outside the gene matches: 10. CDR3 nucleotides: TGTGCCAGTAGTCCCCAGGGCCTAGCGGGAGTTGAGCAGTTCTTC. Amino acid sequence: CASSPQGLAGVEQFF.

This clonotype was recorded at least ten times. J is TRBJ1-3 and V is TRBV29-1, with D uncertain. Per germline, CDR1 SQVTM and CDR2 ANQGSEA. The CDR3 runs 13 residues. Trimming stripped 7 bases from V and 0 bases from J, with 10 bases between. The CDR3 DNA sequence: TGCAGCGCTGTGGTCTTCTCTGGAAACACCATATATTTT. This codes for CSAVVFSGNTIYF.

This clonotype was picked up many times. V gene TRBV12-3 or TRBV12-4 combines with J gene TRBJ1-2, with no clear D. The CDR3 loop spans 14 amino acids. The V and J ends lost 4 bases and 7 bases respectively, with 16 bases between them. This CDR3 reads CASSSSGLPSGYTF. DNA of the CDR3: TGTGCCAGCAGTTCATCCGGGCTCCCAAGTGGCTACACCTTC.

The table lists this clonotype with many counts. The chain carries TRBV19 and TRBJ1-3; 10 positions match TRBD1. CDR1 and CDR2 from the germline V gene are LNHDA and SQIVND (reference sequence). The CDR3 sequence is 14 residues long. V shed 8 bases, J shed 5 bases, and the junction held 6 bases outside the gene matches. This CDR3 is CASVRDRGRNTIYF. The CDR3 region has the DNA TGTGCCAGTGTGCGGGACAGGGGAAGAAACACCATATATTTT.

This clonotype was observed many times. The V call is TRBV5-1, the J call TRBJ2-1, with TRBD2 as a possible D gene (6 bases). Germline V gives CDR1 SGHRS, CDR2 YFSETQ. The CDR3 is 13 amino acids. V was pared by 1 base and J by 8 bases, with 10 bases between. In DNA form, the CDR3 reads TGCGCCAGCAGCTTGAGACTAGAGTATGAGCAGTTCTTC. This sequence encodes CASSLRLEYEQFF.

The sample holds many counts of this clonotype. The chain employs TRBV12-3 or TRBV12-4 and TRBJ1-1, with D unclear. CDR3 size: 12 residues. The V gene lost 4 bases and the J gene lost 2 bases, with 5 bases spanning the gap. Here the CDR3 DNA reads TGTGCCAGCAGTTCCAGCAACACTGAAGCTTTCTTT. This translates into CASSSSNTEAFF.

Many counts were recorded for this clonotype. V gene TRBV7-2 combines with J gene TRBJ1-3; D is ambiguous. There are 12 residues in the CDR3. Deletions cut 3 bases from V and 7 bases from J, with 7 bases between. The germline gives CDR1 SGHTA, CDR2 FQGNSA. In DNA, the CDR3 is TGTGCCAGCAGCTTTGGGGAGAACACCATATATTTT. Protein: CASSFGENTIYF.

Ten or more counts support this clonotype. The chain carries TRBV6-2 or TRBV6-3 and TRBJ2-5, with 8 bases fitting TRBD1. The trim removed 4 bases at V and 5 bases at J, leaving 6 bases unmatched. This CDR3 contains 14 residues. Germline assignment: CDR1 MNHEY and CDR2 SVGEGT. DNA of the CDR3: TGTGCCAGCAGTTTTGACAGGGGTTATGAGACCCAGTACTTC. Translated: CASSFDRGYETQYF.

This clonotype was counted ten times or more. The J gene is TRBJ2-3, the V gene TRBV5-4; 13 nucleotides agree with TRBD2. Germline assignment: CDR1 SGHNT and CDR2 YYREEE (reference sequence). The ends lost 4 bases at V and 5 bases at J; junction bases unmatched: 4. CDR3 length equals 15 residues. The CDR3 DNA reads TGTGCCAGCAGCGAGACTAGCGGGAGGAAAGATACGCAGTATTTT. This translates into CASSETSGRKDTQYF.

This clonotype appeared many times. This chain uses TRBV15 with TRBJ1-1, with TRBD1 as a possible D gene (5 bases). Trimming removed 5 bases at V and 0 bases at J, with 10 bases between. There are 14 residues in the CDR3. From germline, CDR1 is LNHNV and CDR2 YYDKDF (reference sequence). CDR3 region: CATSAQGMNTEAFF. DNA of the CDR3: TGTGCCACCAGCGCTCAGGGCATGAACACTGAAGCTTTCTTT.